What follows describes a single T cell receptor (beta chain). This record comes from a study of shared T cell receptors in the human thymus. Produced via immunoSEQ multiplex PCR; TCRdb's table is partial and in-frame only. The sample gives hundreds of thousands of clones, 88% of which show up once; around 0.0099% is in the top ten. In addition, the sample was reused for a study of human thymus T cells.

Input material: thymocytes. This clonotype was obtained from a boy under three years old with a congenital heart defect.

Here the CDR3 reads CASSTGRRGANIQYF. The CDR3 nucleotides are TGTGCCAGCAGCACCGGACGGAGGGGAGCAAACATTCAGTACTTC. V is TRBV27 and J is TRBJ2-4, with a possible D match to TRBD2 (6 bases). The CDR3 has 15 residues. V was cut by 6 bases and J by 6 bases, with 18 bases left in between. The germline CDR1 and CDR2 sequences are MNHEY and SMNVEV (reference sequence).